Presented here are 6 T cell receptor beta chains from one specimen sequenced in a study of cytomegalovirus exposure and HLA in healthy donors. In the PCR, 60 Vbeta and 13 Jbeta primers were used. Generated by immunoSEQ multiplex PCR, the TCRdb table keeps only in-frame clones and is missing some. The sample yields about 140,000 clones, about 80% seen once. The specimen was PBMCs. The receptors shown here come from a man in his forties in good health and CMV-seronegative.

This clone was counted only a few times. Different DNA sequences within this sample yield the same CDR3. V gene TRBV18 combines with J gene TRBJ1-1, with D possibly TRBD1 on 6 matching bases. CDR3 length: 15 amino acids. Germline CDR1 KGHSH, CDR2 LQKENI. Trimming cost V 3 bases and J 0 bases, with 11 bases left between them. CDR3 bases: TGTGCCAGCTCACCTACAGGGATGATGAACACTGAAGCTTTCTTT. This gives the protein CASSPTGMMNTEAFF.

This rearrangement joins TRBV19 to TRBJ1-1; D is unclear. The CDR3 is 14 amino acids. The germline V gene encodes CDR1 LNHDA and CDR2 SQIVND (reference sequence). V lost 3 bases to trimming and J lost 8 bases, with 16 bases between them. CDR3 in DNA: TGTGCCAGTAGTATTTTAACAGCAAGCCCCGAAGCTTTCTTT. It translates to CASSILTASPEAFF. Using reference TRBV19 and TRBJ1-1 for the parts outside the CDR3, the full variable domain is DGGITQSPKYLFRKEGQNVTLSCEQNLNHDAMYWYRQDPGQGLRLIYYSQIVNDFQKGDIAEGYSVSREKKESFPLTVTSAQKNPTAFYLCASSILTASPEAFFGQGTRLTVV.

The rearrangement joins TRBV9 to TRBJ1-1; TRBD1 might be the D (5 bases). This CDR3 region has 15 residues. Trimming left V 3 bases short and J 11 bases short, with 23 bases between. Germline values: CDR1 SGDLS, CDR2 YYNGEE. Here the CDR3 reads CASSAWGGIASDAFF. As DNA, the CDR3 is TGTGCCAGCAGCGCCTGGGGGGGAATAGCCTCCGATGCTTTCTTT.

This chain joins TRBV29-1 and TRBJ2-7; the D gene is possibly TRBD1 (8 bases). The ends were cut back, 6 bases at V and 3 bases at J, with 15 bases in the middle. This CDR3 is 13 amino acids long. Germline V gene data show CDR1 as SQVTM and CDR2 as ANQGSEA. This CDR3 reads CSVGQGGGYEQYF. In nucleotides, the CDR3 is TGCAGCGTCGGACAGGGAGGGGGCTACGAGCAGTACTTC.

This chain links TRBV5-4 with TRBJ2-2; D remains unclear. The germline gives CDR1 SGHNT, CDR2 YYREEE (reference sequence). The CDR3 covers 15 residues. V gave up 1 base and J gave up 6 bases, with 13 bases separating them. CDR3 nucleotide sequence: TGTGCCAGCAGCTTGCGAAGTAGTTTTGCCGGGGAGCTGTTTTTT. This sequence encodes CASSLRSSFAGELFF.

This sequence joins TRBV30 and TRBJ2-1; D is uncertain. V was shortened by 4 bases and J by 9 bases, with 19 bases between the two germline ends. CDR1 is GTSNPN and CDR2 is SVGIG in the germline V gene (reference sequence). The CDR3 is 14 amino acids. The CDR3 sequence is CAWKAPPGFSEQFF. The CDR3 bases are TGTGCCTGGAAAGCCCCCCCGGGTTTTAGTGAGCAGTTCTTC.